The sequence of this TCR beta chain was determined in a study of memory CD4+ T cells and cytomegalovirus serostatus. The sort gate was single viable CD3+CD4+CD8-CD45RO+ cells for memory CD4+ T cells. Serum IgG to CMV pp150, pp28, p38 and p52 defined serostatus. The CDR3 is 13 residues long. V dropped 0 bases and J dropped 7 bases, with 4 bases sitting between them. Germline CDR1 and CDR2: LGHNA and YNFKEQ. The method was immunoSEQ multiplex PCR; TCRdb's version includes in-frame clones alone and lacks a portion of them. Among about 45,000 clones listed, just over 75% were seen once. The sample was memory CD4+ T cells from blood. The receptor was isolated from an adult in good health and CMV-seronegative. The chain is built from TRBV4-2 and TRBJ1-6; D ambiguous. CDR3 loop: CASSQEGNSPLHF. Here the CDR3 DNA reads TGTGCCAGCAGCCAAGAGGGAAATTCACCCCTCCACTTT.